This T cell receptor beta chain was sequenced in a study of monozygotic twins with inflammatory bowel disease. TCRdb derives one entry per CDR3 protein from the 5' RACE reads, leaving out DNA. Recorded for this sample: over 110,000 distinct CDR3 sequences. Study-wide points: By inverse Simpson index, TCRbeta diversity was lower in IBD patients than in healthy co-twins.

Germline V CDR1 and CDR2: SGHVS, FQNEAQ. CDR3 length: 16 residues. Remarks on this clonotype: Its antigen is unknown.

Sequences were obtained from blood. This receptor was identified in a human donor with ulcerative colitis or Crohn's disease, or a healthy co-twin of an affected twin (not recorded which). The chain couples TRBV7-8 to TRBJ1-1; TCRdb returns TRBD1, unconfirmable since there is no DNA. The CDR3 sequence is CASSLLGQGLNTEAFF.